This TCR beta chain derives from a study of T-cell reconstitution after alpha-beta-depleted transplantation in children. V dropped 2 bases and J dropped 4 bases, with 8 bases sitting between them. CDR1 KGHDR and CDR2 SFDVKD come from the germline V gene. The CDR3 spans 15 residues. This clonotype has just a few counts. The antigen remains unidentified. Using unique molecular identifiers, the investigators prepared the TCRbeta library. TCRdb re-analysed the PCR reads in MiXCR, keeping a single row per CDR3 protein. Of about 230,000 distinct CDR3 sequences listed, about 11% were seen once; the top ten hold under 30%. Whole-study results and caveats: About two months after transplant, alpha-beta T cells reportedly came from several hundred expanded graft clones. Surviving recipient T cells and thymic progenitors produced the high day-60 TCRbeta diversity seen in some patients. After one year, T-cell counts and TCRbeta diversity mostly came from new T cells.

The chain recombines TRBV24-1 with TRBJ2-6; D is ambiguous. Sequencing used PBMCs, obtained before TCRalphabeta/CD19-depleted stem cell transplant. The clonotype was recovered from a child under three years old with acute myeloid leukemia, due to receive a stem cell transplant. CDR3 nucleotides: TGTGCCACCAGTGATTCCAGTGCAGGGGCCAACGTCCTGACTTTC. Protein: CATSDSSAGANVLTF.